The T cell receptor (beta chain) described here comes from a study of T cell changes during pregnancy in multiple sclerosis (dated by TCRdb to between 2019 and 2020). Regarding the study in general: The study looked at changes in the T cell repertoire across pregnancy in women with multiple sclerosis.

On this clone: The antigen it recognizes is unknown. No base quality information exists; no much larger clone differs at one position.

The method was the immunoSEQ multiplex PCR assay. TCRdb retrieved this table from immuneACCESS and kept in-frame rearrangements only. Not all clones are present; in checked studies, unresolved V genes account for under half, and no reason is known for the remainder. This sample is represented by tens of thousands of clones; just over 90% of them were singletons. The top ten clones comprise about 1.5% of the sample. CDR1 and CDR2 are read off the germline V gene as MNHEY and SVGAGI. Cut back by 4 bases and 3 bases, the V and J ends lie 9 bases apart. From cysteine to phenylalanine, the CDR3 is 13 amino acids long. Just CDR3 DNA is preserved here, 39 bases in frame from base 1.

This receptor was identified in a female donor with multiple sclerosis, enrolled in a pregnancy study. Recombination connected TRBV6-5 to TRBJ1-1, with the D segment identity uncertain. The material was peripheral blood, obtained in the third trimester of pregnancy. CDR3 sequence: CASSWRGDTEAFF. The nucleotide sequence reads TGTGCCAGCAGTTGGCGCGGGGACACTGAAGCTTTCTTT.